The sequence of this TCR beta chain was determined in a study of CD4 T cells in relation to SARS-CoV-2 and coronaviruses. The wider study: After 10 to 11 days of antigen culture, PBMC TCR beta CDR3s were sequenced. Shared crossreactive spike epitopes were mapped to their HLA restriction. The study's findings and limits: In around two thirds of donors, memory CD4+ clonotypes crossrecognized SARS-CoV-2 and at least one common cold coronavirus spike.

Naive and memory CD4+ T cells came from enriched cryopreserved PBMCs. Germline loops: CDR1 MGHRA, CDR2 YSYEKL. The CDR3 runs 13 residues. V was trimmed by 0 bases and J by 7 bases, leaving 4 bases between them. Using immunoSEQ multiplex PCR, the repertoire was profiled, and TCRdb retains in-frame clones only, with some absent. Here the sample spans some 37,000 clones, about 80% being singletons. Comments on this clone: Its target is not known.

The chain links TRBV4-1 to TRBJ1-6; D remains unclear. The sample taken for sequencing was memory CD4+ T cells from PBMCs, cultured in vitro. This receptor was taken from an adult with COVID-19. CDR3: CASSQDGNSPLHF. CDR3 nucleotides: TGCGCCAGCAGCCAAGATGGAAATTCACCCCTCCACTTT.